This TCR beta chain appears in the sequencing data of a study of breast tumors, draining lymph nodes, adjacent tissues. TCRdb re-called the multiplex PCR reads through MiXCR, storing one row per CDR3 protein. The repertoire consists of 150,000 to 200,000 distinct CDR3 sequences, with around a third occurring once and the leading ten covering roughly 4.3%. The lymph nodes were axillary draining lymph nodes from breast cancer patients. The CDR3 runs to 15 residues. CDR1 is SGHNT, CDR2 YYREEE, per germline (reference sequence). V lost 3 bases, J lost 1 base, and 13 bases lay in between. To note about this clonotype: The antigen is undetermined. One base away lies a much larger clone, so this may be a sequencing read error.

Overall study results and limits: Luminal-like breast cancer showed significantly higher tumor–nontumor repertoire similarity than basal-like. Tumors had less TCR diversity than lymph nodes, more than nontumor tissue. Most tumor T cells seemingly derive from lymph node, then expand in tumor.

The clonotype was recovered from a female donor with breast cancer. Some clones in this sample may be carry-over from other donors' samples. The chain has TRBV5-4 and TRBJ2-5, with D unclear. Sequencing input: axillary lymph node tissue. CDR3: CASSSDGRLQETQYF. The CDR3 nucleotides are TGTGCCAGCAGCTCGGATGGCCGTCTCCAAGAGACCCAGTACTTC. Full variable domain (missing parts from reference TRBV5-4 and TRBJ2-5): ETGVTQSPTHLIKTRGQQVTLRCSSQSGHNTVSWYQQALGQGPQFIFQYYREEENGRGNFPPRFSGLQFPNYSSELNVNALELDDSALYLCASSSDGRLQETQYFGPGTRLLVL.